The 3 T cell receptor beta chains below were found in one sample sequenced in a study of T cell changes during pregnancy in multiple sclerosis. Generated by immunoSEQ multiplex PCR, the TCRdb table keeps only in-frame clones and is missing some. The sample includes about 45,000 clones, 75% to 95% of them seen just once. Specimen: CD8+ T cells from peripheral blood mononuclear cells, collected in the second trimester of pregnancy. The source is a female donor with multiple sclerosis, enrolled in a pregnancy study.

The genes are TRBV19 and TRBJ1-5; possible D gene TRBD1, 6 bases. Trimming left V 3 bases short and J 5 bases short, with 14 bases between. The CDR3 has 15 residues. Germline V gene lookup returns CDR1 LNHDA and CDR2 SQIVND (reference sequence). The chain's CDR3 is CASSISDRYYQPQHF. The CDR3 DNA is TGTGCCAGTAGTATTTCGGACAGATACTATCAGCCCCAGCATTTT.

This clone was seen more than once but under ten times. The chain recombines TRBV20-1 with TRBJ1-1; D is undetermined. The germline V gene encodes CDR1 DFQATT and CDR2 SNEGSKA (reference sequence). Trimming stripped 3 bases from V and 10 bases from J, with 9 bases between. The CDR3 covers 10 residues. The CDR3 bases are TGCAGTGCTAGCCCGGGAGGAGCTTTCTTT. Its protein is CSASPGGAFF.

V gene TRBV7-8 combines with J gene TRBJ2-5; D is possibly TRBD2 (6 bases). CDR1 SGHVS and CDR2 FQNEAQ come from the germline V gene. The CDR3 totals 16 residues. The V end was cut by 8 bases, the J end by 3 bases, with 22 bases between. The CDR3, as DNA: TGTGCCAGCCGAGCGAAAGAAGGGCGGGAAAAAGAGACCCAGTACTTC. Translating gives CASRAKEGREKETQYF.